The 18 T cell receptor beta chains below were found in one sample sequenced in a study of cytomegalovirus exposure and HLA in healthy donors. The PCR contained 60 Vbeta and 13 Jbeta primers. Sequencing was performed with immunoSEQ multiplex PCR; in TCRdb, only in-frame clones are kept and a portion is missing. This sample carries roughly 110,000 clones, over 55% of them seen once, and the ten largest clones take about 8.6%. Material: PBMCs. Every receptor here comes from a man younger than 35 in good health and CMV-seropositive.

The gene calls are TRBV7-3 and TRBJ1-1, with D possibly being TRBD1 (5 bases). This CDR3 contains 14 residues. Germline lookup yields CDR1 SGHTA and CDR2 FQGTGA. Trimming removed 2 bases from V and 6 bases from J, with 13 bases in between. This chain's CDR3 is CASSLDGAFAEAFF. The CDR3 coding sequence is TGTGCCAGCAGCTTAGATGGGGCATTTGCTGAAGCTTTCTTT.

This clone was found a few times. The rearrangement links TRBV7-9 to TRBJ1-1, with a weak D call TRBD1 (5 bases). Trimming stripped 5 bases from V and 4 bases from J, with 14 bases between. The CDR3 totals 14 residues. Germline assignment: CDR1 SEHNR and CDR2 FQNEAQ (reference sequence). CDR3 nucleotides: TGTGCCAGCAGCCCTACGGGGGATAGCACTGAAGCTTTCTTT. It specifies CASSPTGDSTEAFF.

The chain links TRBV15 to TRBJ1-3; no firm D call. V lost 5 bases, J lost 0 bases, and 17 bases lay in between. The length of the CDR3 is 17 residues. Germline V gene data show CDR1 as LNHNV and CDR2 as YYDKDF (reference sequence). The CDR3 region has the DNA TGTGCCACCAGCCCCCACGGGTCTTTGGGCTCTGGAAACACCATATATTTT. This gives the protein CATSPHGSLGSGNTIYF.

The chain is built from TRBV27 and TRBJ1-5, with D possibly being TRBD1 (5 bases). The CDR3 length is 13 residues. Trimming left V 5 bases short and J 7 bases short, with 12 bases between. Germline CDR1 and CDR2: MNHEY and SMNVEV (reference sequence). The CDR3 DNA follows: TGTGCCAGCAGTGAACAGGCGCGGCAGCCCCAGCATTTT. This codes for CASSEQARQPQHF.

The gene calls are TRBV10-2 and TRBJ2-7; D might be TRBD1 (5 bases). Germline V gene sequence: CDR1 WSHSY, CDR2 SAAADI. CDR3 length equals 13 residues. V dropped 3 bases and J dropped 2 bases, with 8 bases sitting between them. CDR3 sequence (DNA): TGCGCCAGCAGTGAAGACAGAACCTACGAGCAGTACTTC. Translating it yields CASSEDRTYEQYF.

This clone was found once. The chain combines TRBV30 with TRBJ1-6, with D possibly being TRBD1 (5 bases). This CDR3 comprises 14 residues. Germline CDR1 GTSNPN, CDR2 SVGIG (reference sequence). V was shortened by 4 bases and J by 4 bases, with 11 bases between the two germline ends. CDR3 residues: CAWTEGSYNSPLHF. The CDR3 nucleotides read TGTGCCTGGACGGAGGGGTCATATAATTCACCCCTCCACTTT.

The gene calls are TRBV4-2 and TRBJ1-1; D possibly corresponds to TRBD1 (6 bases). V lost 3 bases to trimming and J lost 6 bases, with 14 bases between them. Germline CDR1 reads LGHNA; CDR2 reads YNFKEQ. The CDR3 consists of 14 residues. CDR3 nucleotide sequence: TGTGCCAGCAGCCATACACAGGGTTTATCTGAAGCTTTCTTT. Protein sequence: CASSHTQGLSEAFF.

This clone was observed a few times. V and J are TRBV27 and TRBJ1-1; TRBD1 is a possible D gene (6 bases). V dropped 5 bases and J dropped 4 bases, with 8 bases sitting between them. Germline values: CDR1 MNHEY, CDR2 SMNVEV (reference sequence). The CDR3 is made up of 12 amino acids. The CDR3 nucleotides read TGTGCCAGCAGTCCCAGGGGCACTGAAGCTTTCTTT. Translation gives CASSPRGTEAFF.

The chain recombines TRBV27 with TRBJ2-5; 11 bases map to TRBD2. Germline V CDR1 and CDR2: MNHEY, SMNVEV (reference sequence). The CDR3 totals 18 residues. With V trimmed by 2 bases and J by 5 bases, 13 bases remained unmatched. The CDR3 here is CASSLGVLAGGYRETQYF. The CDR3 DNA follows: TGTGCCAGCAGTTTAGGGGTGCTAGCGGGGGGCTACAGGGAGACCCAGTACTTC.

V gene TRBV5-4 combines with J gene TRBJ2-7; tentative D call: TRBD2 (5 bases). CDR3 size: 20 residues. Trimming removed 4 bases at V and 0 bases at J, with 29 bases between. Per the germline V gene, CDR1 is SGHNT and CDR2 is YYREEE (reference sequence). The CDR3 protein is CASSPKQISPLLSGSYEQYF. The CDR3 nucleotides read TGTGCCAGCAGCCCGAAACAGATTTCACCATTACTAAGCGGCTCCTACGAGCAGTACTTC. The full variable domain, in which reference TRBV5-4 and TRBJ2-7 provide the parts outside the CDR3, is ETGVTQSPTHLIKTRGQQVTLRCSSQSGHNTVSWYQQALGQGPQFIFQYYREEENGRGNFPPRFSGLQFPNYSSELNVNALELDDSALYLCASSPKQISPLLSGSYEQYFGPGTRLTVT.

The chain recombines TRBV6-1 with TRBJ2-7; the match to TRBD2 covers 11 bases. Germline CDR1 and CDR2: MNHNS and SASEGT. V shed 7 bases and J 2 bases; nucleotides not matched to a gene: 4. This CDR3 spans 14 amino acids. The CDR3 sequence is CASTSGGKTYEQYF. The CDR3 region has the DNA TGTGCCAGCACTAGCGGGGGGAAAACCTACGAGCAGTACTTC.

This clone was counted only a few times. V is TRBV11-2 and J is TRBJ1-1, with unresolved D. Germline V gene data show CDR1 as SGHAT and CDR2 as FQNNGV. With 4 bases removed from V and 1 base from J, the gap between germline ends came to 16 bases. CDR3 length equals 16 residues. The chain's CDR3 is CASSSLAGEGNTEAFF. The CDR3 nucleotides are TGTGCCAGCAGCTCCCTCGCGGGAGAGGGGAACACTGAAGCTTTCTTT.

The V gene is TRBV2, the J gene TRBJ2-4; 8 positions match TRBD1. Trimming at V came to 6 bases and at J to 2 bases, leaving 6 bases not matched to a gene. This CDR3 has 15 amino acids. Germline V CDR1 and CDR2: SNHLY, FYNNEI. The CDR3 DNA reads as TGTGCCAGCAGACAACAGGGGGGAACCAAAAACATTCAGTACTTC. This translates into CASRQQGGTKNIQYF.

The rearrangement uses TRBV6-1 and TRBJ1-4; 7 nucleotides line up with TRBD1. This CDR3 is built from 16 residues. The germline gives CDR1 MNHNS, CDR2 SASEGT. Trimming cost V 2 bases and J 7 bases; bases outside gene matches: 10. The CDR3 sequence: CASSEKVGGGPEKLFF. The CDR3 nucleotides are TGTGCCAGCAGTGAAAAAGTAGGAGGGGGCCCTGAAAAACTGTTTTTT.

The chain has TRBV10-3 and TRBJ2-7; D may be TRBD1 (5 bases). The CDR3 totals 11 residues. Germline lookup yields CDR1 ENHRY and CDR2 SYGVKD. In DNA, the CDR3 is TGTGCTTCTCAGGACACCTACGAGCAGTACTTC. It codes for CASQDTYEQYF.

V gene TRBV5-3 combines with J gene TRBJ2-7; D is possibly TRBD2 (6 bases). Being an ORF, TRBV5-3 has a function that is uncertain. The CDR3 totals 17 residues. Deletions cut 3 bases from V and 1 base from J, with 20 bases between. This CDR3 reads CARSSETTGTESYEQYF. CDR3 nucleotide sequence: TGTGCCAGAAGCTCCGAGACGACCGGGACTGAGTCCTACGAGCAGTACTTC.

The DNA for the CDR3 is TGCGCCAGCAGTGAAAGATTATCCCCCGCAGGGGTCTATGGCTACACCTTC. Amino acid sequence: CASSERLSPAGVYGYTF. The V gene is TRBV10-2, the J gene TRBJ1-2; maybe TRBD1 (6 bases). Germline assignment: CDR1 WSHSY and CDR2 SAAADI. V gave up 3 bases and J gave up 4 bases, with 21 bases separating them. The CDR3 covers 17 residues.

V usage is TRBV19 and J usage is TRBJ1-1, with 10 bases fitting TRBD1. The CDR3 is 14 amino acids. Trimming cost V 5 bases and J 7 bases; bases outside gene matches: 7. Germline V CDR1 and CDR2: LNHDA, SQIVND (reference sequence). CDR3 DNA: TGTGCCAGTAGTTCAGGACAGGGGGTGGATGAAGCTTTCTTT. Translation: CASSSGQGVDEAFF. The full variable domain, its missing parts supplied by reference TRBV19 and TRBJ1-1, is DGGITQSPKYLFRKEGQNVTLSCEQNLNHDAMYWYRQDPGQGLRLIYYSQIVNDFQKGDIAEGYSVSREKKESFPLTVTSAQKNPTAFYLCASSSGQGVDEAFFGQGTRLTVV.